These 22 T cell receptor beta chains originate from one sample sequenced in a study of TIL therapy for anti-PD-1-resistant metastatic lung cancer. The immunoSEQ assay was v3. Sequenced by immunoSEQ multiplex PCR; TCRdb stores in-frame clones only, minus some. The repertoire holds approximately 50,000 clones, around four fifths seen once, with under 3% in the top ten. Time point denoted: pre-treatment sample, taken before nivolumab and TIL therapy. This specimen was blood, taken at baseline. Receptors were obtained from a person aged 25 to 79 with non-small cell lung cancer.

CDR3 coding DNA: TGTGCCAGCAGTTTAGCAGCTAGCACAGATACGCAGTATTTT. This encodes CASSLAASTDTQYF. The chain carries TRBV27 and TRBJ2-3; D is uncertain. Trimming took off 2 bases at V and 0 bases at J, with 6 bases between the two ends. CDR1 MNHEY and CDR2 SMNVEV come from the germline V gene (reference sequence). The CDR3 runs to 14 residues.

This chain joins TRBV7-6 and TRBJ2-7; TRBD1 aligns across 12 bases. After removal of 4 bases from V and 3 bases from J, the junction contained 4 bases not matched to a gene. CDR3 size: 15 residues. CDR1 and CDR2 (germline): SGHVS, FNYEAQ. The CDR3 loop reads CASSYGTGGYYEQYF. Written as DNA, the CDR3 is TGTGCCAGCAGCTACGGGACAGGGGGCTACTACGAGCAGTACTTC.

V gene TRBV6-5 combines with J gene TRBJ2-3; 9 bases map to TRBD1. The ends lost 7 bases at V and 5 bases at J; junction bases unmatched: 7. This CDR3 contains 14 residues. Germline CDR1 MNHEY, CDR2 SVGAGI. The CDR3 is CASTRTGVGDTQYF. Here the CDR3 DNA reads TGTGCCAGCACCCGGACAGGGGTGGGAGATACGCAGTATTTT.

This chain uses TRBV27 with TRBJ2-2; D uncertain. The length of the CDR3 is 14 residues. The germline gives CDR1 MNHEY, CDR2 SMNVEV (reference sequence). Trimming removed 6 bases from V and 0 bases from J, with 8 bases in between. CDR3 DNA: TGTGCCAGCAGCCGCCGTCCGAACACCGGGGAGCTGTTTTTT. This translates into CASSRRPNTGELFF.

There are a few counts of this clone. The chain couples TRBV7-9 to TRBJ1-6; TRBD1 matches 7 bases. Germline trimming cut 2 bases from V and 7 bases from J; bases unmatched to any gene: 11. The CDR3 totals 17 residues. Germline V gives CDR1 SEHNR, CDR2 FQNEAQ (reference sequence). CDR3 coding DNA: TGTGCCAGCAGCTTAAGGGCCTCGGGACAGCAAAATTCACCCCTCCACTTT. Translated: CASSLRASGQQNSPLHF. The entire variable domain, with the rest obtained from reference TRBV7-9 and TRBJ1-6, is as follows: DTGVSQNPRHKITKRGQNVTFRCDPISEHNRLYWYRQTLGQGPEFLTYFQNEAQLEKSRLLSDRFSAERPKGSFSTLEIQRTEQGDSAMYLCASSLRASGQQNSPLHFGNGTRLTVT.

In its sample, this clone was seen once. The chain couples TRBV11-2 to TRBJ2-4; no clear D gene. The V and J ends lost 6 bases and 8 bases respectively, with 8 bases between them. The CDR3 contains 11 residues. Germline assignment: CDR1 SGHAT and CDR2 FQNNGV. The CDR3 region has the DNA TGTGCCAGCAGTATAGCACACATTCAGTACTTC. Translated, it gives CASSIAHIQYF.

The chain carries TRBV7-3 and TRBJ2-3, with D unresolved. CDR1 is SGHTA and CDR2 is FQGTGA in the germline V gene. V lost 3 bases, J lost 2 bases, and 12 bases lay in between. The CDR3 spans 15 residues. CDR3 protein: CASSFSDLTTDTQYF. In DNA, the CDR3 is TGTGCCAGCAGCTTTTCAGACTTAACCACAGATACGCAGTATTTT.

The CDR3 reads CASSRGLAGVSSYNEQFF. The CDR3, as DNA: TGTGCCAGTAGTAGAGGGCTAGCGGGGGTGAGCTCCTACAATGAGCAGTTCTTC. This rearrangement joins TRBV19 to TRBJ2-1, with 10 bases aligning to TRBD2. The junction had 9 bases not matched to a gene; V was cut back by 4 bases and J by 0 bases. Germline CDR1 LNHDA, CDR2 SQIVND (reference sequence). This CDR3 has 18 residues. Looking up the rest from reference TRBV19 and TRBJ2-1 gives the full variable domain: DGGITQSPKYLFRKEGQNVTLSCEQNLNHDAMYWYRQDPGQGLRLIYYSQIVNDFQKGDIAEGYSVSREKKESFPLTVTSAQKNPTAFYLCASSRGLAGVSSYNEQFFGPGTRLTVL.

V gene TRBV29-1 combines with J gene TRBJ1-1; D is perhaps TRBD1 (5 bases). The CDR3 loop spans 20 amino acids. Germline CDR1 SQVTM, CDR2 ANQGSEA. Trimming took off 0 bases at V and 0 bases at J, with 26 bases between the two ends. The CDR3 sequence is CSVEDQAGGPYPDLNTEAFF. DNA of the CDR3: TGCAGCGTTGAAGATCAGGCGGGGGGACCGTATCCTGACTTGAACACTGAAGCTTTCTTT.

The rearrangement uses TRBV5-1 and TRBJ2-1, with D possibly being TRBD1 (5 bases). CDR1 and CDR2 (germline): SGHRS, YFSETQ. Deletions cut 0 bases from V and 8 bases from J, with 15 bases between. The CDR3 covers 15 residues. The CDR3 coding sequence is TGCGCCAGCAGCTTGGTGCAGGGAATTTGGGATGAGCAGTTCTTC. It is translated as CASSLVQGIWDEQFF.

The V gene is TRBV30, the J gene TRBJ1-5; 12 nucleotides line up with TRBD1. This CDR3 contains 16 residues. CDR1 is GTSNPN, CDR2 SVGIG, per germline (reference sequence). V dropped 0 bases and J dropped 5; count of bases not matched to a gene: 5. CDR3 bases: TGTGCCTGGAGTGTCGGGGACAGGGGGCCAGATCAGCCCCAGCATTTT. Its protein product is CAWSVGDRGPDQPQHF.

CDR3 DNA: TGTGCCAGCAGTGATTTTCCGGGACAGGGGATCGGGGAGCTGTTTTTT. It encodes CASSDFPGQGIGELFF. The rearrangement joins TRBV6-4 to TRBJ2-2; the match to TRBD1 covers 10 bases. The junction had 8 bases not matched to a gene; V was cut back by 3 bases and J by 7 bases. Germline values: CDR1 MRHNA, CDR2 SNTAGT. CDR3 size: 16 residues.

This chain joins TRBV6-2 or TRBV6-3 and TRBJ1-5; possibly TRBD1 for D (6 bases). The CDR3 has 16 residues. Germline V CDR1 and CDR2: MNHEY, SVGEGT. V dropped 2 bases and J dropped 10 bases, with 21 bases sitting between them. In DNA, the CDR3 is TGTGCCAGCAGTTACACTCCTGGACAGCGCCGGGAACCCCAGCATTTT. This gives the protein CASSYTPGQRREPQHF.

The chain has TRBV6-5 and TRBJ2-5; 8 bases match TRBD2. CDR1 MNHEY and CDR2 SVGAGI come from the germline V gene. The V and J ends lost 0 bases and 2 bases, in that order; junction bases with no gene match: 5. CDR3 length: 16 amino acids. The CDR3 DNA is TGTGCCAGCAGTTACTCGACTAGCGTAAGTCAAGAGACCCAGTACTTC. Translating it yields CASSYSTSVSQETQYF.

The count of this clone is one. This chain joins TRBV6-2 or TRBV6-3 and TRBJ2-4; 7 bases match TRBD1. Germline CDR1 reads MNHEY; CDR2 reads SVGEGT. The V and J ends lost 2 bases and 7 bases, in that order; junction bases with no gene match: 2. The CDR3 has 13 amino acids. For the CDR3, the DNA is TGTGCCAGCAGTTACCCCAGGGGGAACATTCAGTACTTC. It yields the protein CASSYPRGNIQYF.

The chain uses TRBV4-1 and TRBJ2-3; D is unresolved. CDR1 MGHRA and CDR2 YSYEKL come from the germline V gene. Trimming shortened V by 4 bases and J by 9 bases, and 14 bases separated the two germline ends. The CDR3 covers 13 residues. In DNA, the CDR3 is TGCGCCAGCAGCCTCGCGACCCTAGACACGCAGTATTTT. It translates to CASSLATLDTQYF.

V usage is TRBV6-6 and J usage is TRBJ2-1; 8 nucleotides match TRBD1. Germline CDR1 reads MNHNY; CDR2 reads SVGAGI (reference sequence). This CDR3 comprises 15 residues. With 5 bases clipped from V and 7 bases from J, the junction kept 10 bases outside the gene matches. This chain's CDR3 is CASSTPGTGVNEQFF. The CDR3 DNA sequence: TGTGCCAGCAGTACCCCCGGGACAGGAGTAAATGAGCAGTTCTTC.

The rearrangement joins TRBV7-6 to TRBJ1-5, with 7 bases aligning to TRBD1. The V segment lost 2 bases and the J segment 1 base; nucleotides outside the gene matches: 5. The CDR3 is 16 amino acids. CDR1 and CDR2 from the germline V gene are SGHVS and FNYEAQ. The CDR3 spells CASSLMGGQSNQPQHF. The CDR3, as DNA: TGTGCCAGCAGCTTAATGGGGGGACAGAGCAATCAGCCCCAGCATTTT.

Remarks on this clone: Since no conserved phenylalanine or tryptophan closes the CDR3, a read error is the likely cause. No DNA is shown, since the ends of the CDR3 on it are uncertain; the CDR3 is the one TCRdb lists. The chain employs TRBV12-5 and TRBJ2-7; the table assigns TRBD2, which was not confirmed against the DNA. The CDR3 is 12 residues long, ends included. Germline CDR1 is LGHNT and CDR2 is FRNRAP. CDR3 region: CASGLDAGDRML.

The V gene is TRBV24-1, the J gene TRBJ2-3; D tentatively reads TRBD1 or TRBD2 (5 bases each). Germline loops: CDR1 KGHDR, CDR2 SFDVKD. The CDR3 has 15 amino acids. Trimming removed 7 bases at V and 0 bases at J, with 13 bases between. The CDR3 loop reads CATRPRDGSTDTQYF. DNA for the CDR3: TGTGCCACCAGACCCCGGGACGGTAGCACAGATACGCAGTATTTT.

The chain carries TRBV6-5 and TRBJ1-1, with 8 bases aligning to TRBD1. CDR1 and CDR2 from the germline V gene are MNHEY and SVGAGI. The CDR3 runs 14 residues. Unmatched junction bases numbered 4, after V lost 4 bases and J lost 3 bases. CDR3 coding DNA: TGTGCCAGCAGTTGGCACAGGGGGGACACTGAAGCTTTCTTT. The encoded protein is CASSWHRGDTEAFF.

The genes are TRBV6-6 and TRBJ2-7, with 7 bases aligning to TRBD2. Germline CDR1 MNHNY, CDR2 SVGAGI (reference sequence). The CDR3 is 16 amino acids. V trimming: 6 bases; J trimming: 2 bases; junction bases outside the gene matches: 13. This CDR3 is CASRLTAAGQAYEQYF. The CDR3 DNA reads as TGTGCCAGCAGACTCACGGCAGCGGGGCAAGCCTACGAGCAGTACTTC.